A selection of T cell receptor beta chains follows, all from one sample in a study of blood T cells in healthy people across ages. Each CDR3 protein gets one entry after TCRdb re-called the 5' RACE reads with MiXCR. This table holds 850,000 to 1,300,000 distinct CDR3 sequences, 45% found once. The sample comprised blood. The source of these receptors is an older woman in good health. Each CDR3 is given with its conserved first and last residue. A D gene is named only where the DNA matches it firmly. Expanded clones are given a class, and other clones once, few, many or no size at all.

v_gene: TRBV12-3/TRBV12-4
j_gene: TRBJ2-7
abundance: .
d_gene: TRBD2
CDR3aa: CASSGLAGSYNEQYF
CDR3nt: TGTGCCAGCAGTGGACTAGCGGGATCCTACAATGAGCAGTACTTC

v_gene: TRBV3-1
j_gene: TRBJ2-7
abundance: few
d_gene: .
CDR3aa: CASSQNGGDEQYF
CDR3nt: TGTGCCAGCAGCCAAAACGGAGGGGACGAGCAGTACTTC

v_gene: TRBV27
j_gene: TRBJ2-5
abundance: few
d_gene: TRBD1
CDR3aa: CASSFRQGAQETQYF
CDR3nt: TGTGCCAGCAGTTTTCGACAGGGGGCCCAAGAGACCCAGTACTTC

v_gene: TRBV10-3
j_gene: TRBJ1-1
abundance: .
d_gene: .
CDR3aa: CAISESKGDEAFF
CDR3nt: TGTGCCATCAGTGAGTCGAAGGGGGATGAAGCTTTCTTT

v_gene: TRBV4-2
j_gene: TRBJ2-5
abundance: many
d_gene: TRBD2
CDR3aa: CASSQEASGRALKTQYF
CDR3nt: TGTGCCAGCAGCCAAGAAGCTAGCGGGAGGGCCCTAAAGACCCAGTACTTC

v_gene: TRBV20-1
j_gene: TRBJ2-5
abundance: .
d_gene: .
CDR3aa: CSACHSGTQETQYF
CDR3nt: TGCAGTGCTTGTCATAGCGGAACCCAAGAGACCCAGTACTTC

v_gene: TRBV12-3/TRBV12-4
j_gene: TRBJ2-7
abundance: .
d_gene: .
CDR3aa: CASSFETQGAQYF
CDR3nt: TGTGCCAGCAGTTTCGAGACTCAAGGAGCCCAGTACTTC

v_gene: TRBV9
j_gene: TRBJ1-2
abundance: .
d_gene: TRBD1
CDR3aa: CASSCTGDANYGYTF
CDR3nt: TGTGCCAGCAGCTGCACAGGGGATGCTAACTATGGCTACACCTTC

v_gene: TRBV20-1
j_gene: TRBJ2-1
abundance: .
d_gene: TRBD2
CDR3aa: CSARPSIGHGGSGRCDEQFF
CDR3nt: TGCAGTGCTAGACCCAGTATCGGTCACGGGGGTAGCGGGAGATGTGATGAGCAGTTCTTC

v_gene: TRBV14
j_gene: TRBJ2-5
abundance: .
d_gene: .
CDR3aa: CASSQVARSGWHQETQYF
CDR3nt: TGTGCCAGCAGCCAAGTCGCGCGGAGTGGGTGGCACCAAGAGACCCAGTACTTC

v_gene: TRBV20-1
j_gene: TRBJ2-7
abundance: many
d_gene: .
CDR3aa: CSVEANGQNYEQYF
CDR3nt: TGCAGTGTCGAGGCAAACGGACAGAACTACGAGCAGTACTTC

v_gene: TRBV20-1
j_gene: TRBJ1-1
abundance: .
d_gene: .
CDR3aa: CSARPPGMNTEAFF
CDR3nt: TGCAGTGCTAGACCACCAGGAATGAACACTGAAGCTTTCTTT

v_gene: TRBV10-3
j_gene: TRBJ1-6
abundance: few
d_gene: .
CDR3aa: CAISESAGNSPLHF
CDR3nt: TGTGCCATCAGTGAGTCGGCAGGGAATTCACCCCTCCACTTT

v_gene: TRBV12-3/TRBV12-4
j_gene: TRBJ2-7
abundance: .
d_gene: .
CDR3aa: CASSRRSGTGPKEQYF
CDR3nt: TGTGCCAGCAGTAGAAGATCCGGGACTGGGCCTAAGGAGCAGTACTTC

v_gene: TRBV29-1
j_gene: TRBJ2-7
abundance: few
d_gene: .
CDR3aa: CSVGTLGYEQYF
CDR3nt: TGCAGCGTCGGGACCTTGGGCTACGAGCAGTACTTC

v_gene: TRBV4-2
j_gene: TRBJ2-7
abundance: .
d_gene: TRBD2
CDR3aa: CASSRSSGSSYNEQYF
CDR3nt: TGTGCCAGCAGCCGTTCTAGCGGGAGCTCCTACAATGAGCAGTACTTC

v_gene: TRBV2
j_gene: TRBJ2-7
abundance: .
d_gene: .
CDR3aa: CASTRRLGEQYF
CDR3nt: TGTGCCAGCACGCGACGGCTGGGCGAGCAGTACTTC

v_gene: TRBV29-1
j_gene: TRBJ2-1
abundance: once
d_gene: .
CDR3aa: CSVESRSSYTEQFF
CDR3nt: TGCAGCGTTGAATCTAGAAGCTCCTACACTGAGCAGTTCTTC

v_gene: TRBV6-5
j_gene: TRBJ2-6
abundance: .
d_gene: TRBD1
CDR3aa: CASSYSGQGSPISGANVLTF
CDR3nt: TGTGCCAGCAGTTACTCGGGACAGGGATCCCCCATCTCTGGGGCCAACGTCCTGACTTTC

v_gene: TRBV24-1
j_gene: TRBJ1-5
abundance: few
d_gene: .
CDR3aa: CATSAVGQPQHF
CDR3nt: TGTGCCACCAGTGCGGTAGGGCAGCCCCAGCATTTT

v_gene: TRBV28
j_gene: TRBJ1-1
abundance: few
d_gene: .
CDR3aa: CASSSHRPGNTEAFF
CDR3nt: TGTGCCAGCAGTTCCCACAGGCCAGGGAACACTGAAGCTTTCTTT

v_gene: TRBV29-1
j_gene: TRBJ2-7
abundance: .
d_gene: TRBD2
CDR3aa: CSVHLGGDEQYF
CDR3nt: TGCAGCGTTCACCTGGGGGGGGACGAGCAGTACTTC

v_gene: TRBV4-1
j_gene: TRBJ2-2
abundance: few
d_gene: .
CDR3aa: CASSQGWPRAGELFF
CDR3nt: TGCGCCAGCAGCCAAGGGTGGCCGAGGGCCGGGGAGCTGTTTTTT

v_gene: TRBV7-2
j_gene: TRBJ2-7
abundance: few
d_gene: .
CDR3aa: CASSTRPTSYEQYF
CDR3nt: TGTGCCAGCAGCACGCGCCCCACATCCTACGAGCAGTACTTC

v_gene: TRBV5-1
j_gene: TRBJ2-1
abundance: .
d_gene: .
CDR3aa: CASSLEGRYEQFF
CDR3nt: TGCGCCAGCAGCTTGGAGGGGAGATATGAGCAGTTCTTC

v_gene: TRBV12-3/TRBV12-4
j_gene: TRBJ2-7
abundance: few
d_gene: .
CDR3aa: CASRGGSGTLYEQYF
CDR3nt: TGTGCCAGCAGGGGCGGGAGCGGGACACTCTACGAGCAGTACTTC

v_gene: TRBV4-1
j_gene: TRBJ2-1
abundance: few
d_gene: TRBD2
CDR3aa: CASSHLAGGLDEQFF
CDR3nt: TGCGCCAGCAGCCATCTTGCGGGAGGGTTGGATGAGCAGTTCTTC

v_gene: TRBV12-3/TRBV12-4
j_gene: TRBJ2-3
abundance: few
d_gene: .
CDR3aa: CASFHFGTTDTQYF
CDR3nt: TGTGCCAGCTTTCATTTTGGGACCACAGATACGCAGTATTTT

v_gene: TRBV10-1
j_gene: TRBJ2-3
abundance: .
d_gene: TRBD1
CDR3aa: CASSDRDRKTTDTQYF
CDR3nt: TGCGCCAGCAGTGACCGGGACAGAAAAACCACAGATACGCAGTATTTT

v_gene: TRBV7-6
j_gene: TRBJ2-5
abundance: .
d_gene: TRBD2
CDR3aa: CASSLISPGLALQETQYF
CDR3nt: TGTGCCAGCAGCTTAATCTCACCGGGACTAGCGCTTCAAGAGACCCAGTACTTC

v_gene: TRBV5-1
j_gene: TRBJ2-1
abundance: .
d_gene: TRBD2
CDR3aa: CASSGGLASNEQFF
CDR3nt: TGCGCCAGCAGCGGGGGACTAGCGAGCAATGAGCAGTTCTTC

v_gene: TRBV10-3
j_gene: TRBJ2-1
abundance: .
d_gene: TRBD2
CDR3aa: CAIKELAGGPYEQFF
CDR3nt: TGTGCCATCAAGGAACTAGCGGGAGGGCCGTATGAGCAGTTCTTC

v_gene: TRBV2
j_gene: TRBJ2-2
abundance: .
d_gene: .
CDR3aa: CASSPRGWTGELFF
CDR3nt: TGTGCCAGCAGTCCCCGGGGGTGGACCGGGGAGCTGTTTTTT

v_gene: TRBV28
j_gene: TRBJ2-5
abundance: .
d_gene: TRBD2
CDR3aa: CASTRTSGVQETQYF
CDR3nt: TGTGCCAGCACTCGGACTAGCGGGGTCCAAGAGACCCAGTACTTC

v_gene: TRBV11-2
j_gene: TRBJ2-7
abundance: few
d_gene: .
CDR3aa: CASSSQKGIYEQYF
CDR3nt: TGTGCCAGCAGCTCCCAGAAGGGGATCTACGAGCAGTACTTC

v_gene: TRBV4-1
j_gene: TRBJ1-1
abundance: .
d_gene: .
CDR3aa: CASSQVAPTEAFF
CDR3nt: TGCGCCAGCAGCCAAGTAGCGCCCACTGAAGCTTTCTTT

v_gene: TRBV20-1
j_gene: TRBJ2-7
abundance: many
d_gene: .
CDR3aa: CSASGGALEQYF
CDR3nt: TGCAGTGCTAGTGGAGGGGCGCTTGAGCAGTACTTC

v_gene: TRBV7-6
j_gene: TRBJ1-5
abundance: .
d_gene: TRBD1
CDR3aa: CASSLSRDRENYSNQPQHF
CDR3nt: TGTGCCAGCAGCTTAAGCCGCGACAGGGAAAATTATAGCAATCAGCCCCAGCATTTT

v_gene: TRBV30
j_gene: TRBJ2-3
abundance: .
d_gene: .
CDR3aa: CAWSTGIYSDTQYF
CDR3nt: TGTGCCTGGAGTACCGGGATTTACTCCGATACGCAGTATTTT

v_gene: TRBV20-1
j_gene: TRBJ1-2
abundance: .
d_gene: .
CDR3aa: CSARDRTVEGGYTF
CDR3nt: TGCAGTGCTAGAGATCGGACAGTCGAGGGGGGCTACACCTTC

v_gene: TRBV27
j_gene: TRBJ2-4
abundance: .
d_gene: TRBD1
CDR3aa: CASSSGQGAMSLVKNIQYF
CDR3nt: TGTGCCAGCAGTTCCGGACAGGGGGCGATGAGTTTGGTCAAAAACATTCAGTACTTC

v_gene: TRBV15
j_gene: TRBJ1-4
abundance: .
d_gene: TRBD1
CDR3aa: CATSRDSGQGEKLFF
CDR3nt: TGTGCCACCAGCAGAGATTCGGGACAGGGAGAAAAACTGTTTTTT

v_gene: TRBV30
j_gene: TRBJ2-7
abundance: .
d_gene: .
CDR3aa: CAWSHRGVAAYEQYF
CDR3nt: TGTGCCTGGAGCCACCGGGGCGTGGCAGCCTACGAGCAGTACTTC

v_gene: TRBV6-4
j_gene: TRBJ2-2
abundance: few
d_gene: TRBD2
CDR3aa: CASSRGGTGELFF
CDR3nt: TGTGCCAGCAGTCGCGGGGGCACCGGGGAGCTGTTTTTT

v_gene: TRBV29-1
j_gene: TRBJ2-3
abundance: few
d_gene: TRBD2
CDR3aa: CSVEREDLTDTQYF
CDR3nt: TGCAGCGTTGAGCGGGAGGACCTCACAGATACGCAGTATTTT

v_gene: TRBV12-3/TRBV12-4
j_gene: TRBJ2-1
abundance: .
d_gene: TRBD2
CDR3aa: CASTRLAGTYNEQFF
CDR3nt: TGTGCCAGCACCAGACTAGCGGGGACTTACAATGAGCAGTTCTTC

v_gene: TRBV7-9
j_gene: TRBJ2-1
abundance: .
d_gene: TRBD1
CDR3aa: CASHSGQGYNEQFF
CDR3nt: TGTGCCAGCCATTCGGGACAGGGCTACAATGAGCAGTTCTTC

v_gene: TRBV6-6
j_gene: TRBJ1-6
abundance: .
d_gene: .
CDR3aa: CASRITGLAGINSPLHF
CDR3nt: TGTGCCAGCAGGATCACTGGCCTGGCGGGCATTAATTCACCCCTCCACTTT

v_gene: TRBV20-1
j_gene: TRBJ1-1
abundance: once
d_gene: TRBD1
CDR3aa: CSARDDRANTEAFF
CDR3nt: TGCAGTGCTAGAGACGACAGGGCCAACACTGAAGCTTTCTTT

v_gene: TRBV20-1
j_gene: TRBJ2-7
abundance: .
d_gene: TRBD1
CDR3aa: CSASVDRGKRAYEQYF
CDR3nt: TGCAGTGCTAGCGTGGACAGGGGAAAAAGAGCCTACGAGCAGTACTTC

v_gene: TRBV25-1
j_gene: TRBJ2-5
abundance: .
d_gene: TRBD2
CDR3aa: CASSESASGGKETQYF
CDR3nt: TGTGCCAGCAGTGAATCAGCTAGCGGGGGAAAAGAGACCCAGTACTTC

v_gene: TRBV6-5
j_gene: TRBJ2-1
abundance: .
d_gene: .
CDR3aa: CASSYSIRDNEQFF
CDR3nt: TGTGCCAGCAGTTACAGTATCAGGGACAATGAGCAGTTCTTC